What follows are 28 T cell receptor beta chains derived from one specimen sequenced in a study of T cells in Graves' hyperthyroidism and ophthalmopathy (dated by TCRdb to the late 2010s). The method behind the library was multiplex PCR. Reads for this sample came from an Illumina HiSeq 2000. TCR beta CDR3 regions were amplified from RNA transcripts. A first-round RT-PCR of the TCR CDR3 used the HTBI primer set with the Qiagen OneStep RT-PCR kit. TCRdb redid the processing of the public reads, applying fastp at Q25 and MiXCR, and retained in-frame beta chains. All rows with the same CDR3 protein become a single entry with the most common DNA and genes. For this sample there are under 350,000 distinct CDR3 sequences; about 15% appear just once. The ten largest account for around 57% of the sample. The specimen sequenced was blood. The origin of the receptors is a woman aged 55-70 years with Graves' ophthalmopathy.

A word on this clonotype: Its ends do not fully match the called genes, so a read error is possible. This chain connects TRBV6-1 to TRBJ2-3, with 7 bases lining up with TRBD2. The CDR3 extends over 16 amino acids. Germline-derived CDR1 and CDR2 are MNHNS and SASEGT. The CDR3 coding sequence is TGTGTCAGCAGGCCCGGGAGGCAGTTAAACACAGATACGCAGTATTTT. Its protein is CVSRPGRQLNTDTQYF.

This clonotype has at least ten counts. V gene TRBV10-1 combines with J gene TRBJ2-7, with a weak D call TRBD1 (5 bases). V was pared by 4 bases and J by 3 bases, with 7 bases between. This CDR3 is 12 amino acids long. Per germline, CDR1 WNHNN and CDR2 SYGVQD (reference sequence). CDR3 protein: CASSAQGYEQYF. CDR3 DNA: TGCGCCAGCAGTGCCCAGGGCTACGAGCAGTACTTC.

This clonotype was seen many times. This rearrangement joins TRBV27 to TRBJ2-7; 12 positions agree with TRBD2. V shed 3 bases and J 2 bases; nucleotides not matched to a gene: 5. CDR1 and CDR2 from the germline V gene are MNHEY and SMNVEV (reference sequence). CDR3 length: 16 amino acids. The DNA of the CDR3 is TGTGCCAGCAGTTTTAAACTAGCGGGAGGCACCTACGAGCAGTACTTC. Protein sequence: CASSFKLAGGTYEQYF.

This clonotype was observed many times. The chain links TRBV18 to TRBJ2-1; 9 bases align to TRBD2. The V gene's germline CDR1 is KGHSH and CDR2 LQKENI. After removal of 5 bases from V and 5 bases from J, the junction contained 10 bases not matched to a gene. CDR3 size: 16 residues. CDR3 loop: CASSSAAGLANNEQFF. In DNA, the CDR3 is TGTGCCAGCTCATCGGCAGCGGGACTAGCCAACAATGAGCAGTTCTTC.

This clonotype has at least ten counts. This chain links TRBV7-9 with TRBJ1-1; 7 nucleotides match TRBD1. CDR3 length equals 12 residues. With 6 bases clipped from V and 7 bases from J, the junction kept 5 bases outside the gene matches. CDR1 SEHNR and CDR2 FQNEAQ come from the germline V gene (reference sequence). DNA for the CDR3: TGTGCCAGCAGTCCAAACAGGGGTGAAGCTTTCTTT. Amino acids: CASSPNRGEAFF.

This clonotype was seen ten or more times. The chain recombines TRBV5-1 with TRBJ1-1; tentatively, D is TRBD1 (5 bases). The CDR3 has 16 amino acids. The germline CDR1 and CDR2 sequences are SGHRS and YFSETQ. Trimming cost V 0 bases and J 2 bases, with 14 bases left between them. The chain's CDR3 is CASSLGREVVNTEAFF. The CDR3, as DNA: TGCGCCAGCAGCTTGGGCAGGGAAGTTGTAAACACTGAAGCTTTCTTT.

This clonotype has at least ten counts. The chain joins TRBV28 to TRBJ1-2; possibly TRBD1 for D (5 bases). The CDR3 is 17 amino acids. Germline CDR1 MDHEN, CDR2 SYDVKM. Trimming removed 1 base from V and 3 bases from J, with 18 bases in between. The CDR3 bases are TGTGCCAGCAGTTTATTTGACGCCGGAGGGGATCACTATGGCTACACCTTC. Amino acid sequence: CASSLFDAGGDHYGYTF.

This clonotype was observed a few times. V is TRBV7-9 and J is TRBJ1-1; D perhaps matches TRBD1 (6 bases). Germline V lookup: CDR1 SEHNR, CDR2 FQNEAQ (reference sequence). The V end was cut by 5 bases, the J end by 7 bases, with 17 bases between. The CDR3 totals 14 residues. The CDR3 protein is CASSIGGVLFEAFF. CDR3 in DNA: TGTGCCAGCAGCATAGGGGGAGTACTCTTTGAAGCTTTCTTT.

The chain uses TRBV6-1 and TRBJ2-7; 8 positions match TRBD1. Germline V gives CDR1 MNHNS, CDR2 SASEGT. This CDR3 has 15 residues. Trimming removed 5 bases from V and 2 bases from J; junction bases left unmatched: 8. The CDR3 sequence: CASSPSDRAAYEQYF. CDR3 sequence (DNA): TGTGCCAGCAGTCCGTCGGACAGGGCGGCCTACGAGCAGTACTTC.

The chain joins TRBV7-9 to TRBJ1-1, with 8 bases matching TRBD1. Germline assignment: CDR1 SEHNR and CDR2 FQNEAQ (reference sequence). The CDR3 runs to 14 residues. Germline trimming cut 0 bases from V and 9 bases from J; bases unmatched to any gene: 6. Written as DNA, the CDR3 is TGTGCCAGCAGCTTAGCAGGAGACAGGGGACAAGCTTTCTTT. This codes for CASSLAGDRGQAFF.

This clonotype was detected ten times or more. This chain joins TRBV3-1 and TRBJ2-7; D is ambiguous. Per the germline V gene, CDR1 is LGHDT and CDR2 is YNNKEL (reference sequence). V dropped 3 bases and J dropped 2 bases, with 5 bases sitting between them. This CDR3 is built from 12 residues. CDR3 sequence: CASSQTTYEQYF. The CDR3 DNA is TGTGCCAGCAGCCAGACCACCTACGAGCAGTACTTC.

This clonotype was seen at least ten times. The chain combines TRBV28 with TRBJ1-2; D unresolved. Deletions cut 7 bases from V and 5 bases from J, with 14 bases between. CDR1 and CDR2 (germline): MDHEN, SYDVKM. This CDR3 is built from 13 residues. CDR3 loop: CASKAGRRYGYTF. CDR3 DNA: TGTGCCAGCAAGGCGGGGAGGCGATATGGCTACACCTTC.

This clonotype was counted ten times or more. The genes are TRBV2 and TRBJ1-1; D remains unclear. Germline CDR1 SNHLY, CDR2 FYNNEI. The CDR3 has 13 residues. The V end was cut by 4 bases, the J end by 1 base, with 7 bases between. The CDR3, as DNA: TGTGCCAGCAGTGCTTTCGAGAACACTGAAGCTTTCTTT. Protein: CASSAFENTEAFF.

This clonotype was found many times. The chain uses TRBV28 and TRBJ1-6; D might be TRBD1 (5 bases). The germline V gene encodes CDR1 MDHEN and CDR2 SYDVKM. Trimming shortened V by 2 bases and J by 10 bases, and 18 bases separated the two germline ends. This CDR3 has 16 amino acids. The CDR3 loop is CASSLGVGGSGSPLHF. In nucleotides, the CDR3 is TGTGCCAGCAGTTTAGGAGTCGGGGGATCGGGGTCACCCCTCCACTTT.

Turning to this clonotype: This may stem from a read error, because a much larger clone lies one nucleotide away. The chain has TRBV7-2 and TRBJ2-7; no firm D call. The V end lost 4 bases, the J end lost 0 bases, and 7 bases lay between the germline ends. Germline V gene sequence: CDR1 SGHTA, CDR2 FQGNSA. The CDR3 length is 13 residues. Here the CDR3 DNA reads TGTGCCAGCAGCTCATGCCGCTCCTACGAGCAGTACTTC. Translating it yields CASSSCRSYEQYF.

The V call is TRBV6-1, the J call TRBJ2-7; D unclear. V gave up 5 bases and J gave up 4 bases, with 6 bases separating them. From germline, CDR1 is MNHNS and CDR2 SASEGT. The CDR3 length is 11 residues. CDR3: CASSPRYEQYF. As DNA, the CDR3 is TGTGCCAGCAGTCCCCGGTACGAGCAGTACTTC.

This clonotype has only a few counts. This sequence joins TRBV6-1 and TRBJ2-7; TRBD2 matches at 10 bases. V shed 5 bases and J 3 bases; nucleotides not matched to a gene: 10. The CDR3 sequence is 16 residues long. CDR1 and CDR2 from the germline V gene are MNHNS and SASEGT. CDR3: CASSPISASGGYEQYF. CDR3 DNA: TGTGCCAGCAGTCCGATCTCGGCTAGCGGGGGCTACGAGCAGTACTTC.

This clonotype was counted ten times or more. The V gene is TRBV3-1, the J gene TRBJ2-3, with unresolved D. The germline CDR1 and CDR2 sequences are LGHDT and YNNKEL (reference sequence). Trimming cost V 3 bases and J 5 bases, with 18 bases left between them. The CDR3 is made up of 16 amino acids. The CDR3 sequence: CASSHRLAAGKDTQYF. CDR3 bases: TGTGCCAGCAGCCATAGGTTGGCCGCAGGTAAAGATACGCAGTATTTT.

The sample holds a few counts of this clonotype. CDR3 sequence: CASSLRTGDVFDEQYF. CDR3 nucleotide sequence: TGTGCCAGCAGCTTAAGGACAGGGGACGTTTTCGACGAGCAGTACTTC. This chain uses TRBV7-6 with TRBJ2-7; TRBD1 aligns across 9 bases. Germline CDR1 and CDR2: SGHVS and FNYEAQ. J was trimmed by 5 bases and V by 2 bases; bases with no gene match: 10. The CDR3 covers 16 residues.

V is TRBV19 and J is TRBJ2-2; 8 bases map to TRBD1. Germline assignment: CDR1 LNHDA and CDR2 SQIVND (reference sequence). V was clipped by 4 bases and J by 5 bases; unmatched bases: 15. The CDR3 runs to 18 residues. For the CDR3, the DNA is TGTGCCAGTAGTAAGCTCCAATTCCCAGGGGGCGAAACCGGGGAGCTGTTTTTT. It specifies CASSKLQFPGGETGELFF.

This clonotype was observed at least ten times. The chain joins TRBV24-1 to TRBJ2-1; 8 nucleotides agree with TRBD1. V lost 3 bases to trimming and J lost 10 bases; unmatched junction nucleotides: 13. CDR1 and CDR2 from the germline V gene are KGHDR and SFDVKD. The CDR3 has 16 amino acids. CDR3 region: CATSDQGAVAGKEQFF. Written as DNA, the CDR3 is TGTGCCACCAGTGATCAGGGGGCGGTTGCGGGAAAAGAGCAGTTCTTC.

This clonotype occurred a few times. The CDR3 bases are TGCAGTGCTAGTAAGCGGGTCATGGACGAGCAGTACTTC. It is translated as CSASKRVMDEQYF. This chain connects TRBV20-1 to TRBJ2-7, with D perhaps matching TRBD2 (6 bases). V gave up 3 bases and J gave up 5 bases, with 14 bases separating them. CDR3 length: 13 residues. CDR1 is DFQATT, CDR2 SNEGSKA, per germline (reference sequence).

This clonotype was found a few times. V is TRBV14 and J is TRBJ2-3; D not resolved. Trimming left V 2 bases short and J 2 bases short, with 14 bases between. The CDR3 has 16 amino acids. Germline CDR1 SGHDN, CDR2 FVKESK. Here the CDR3 reads CASSQRLGQTTDTQYF. CDR3 sequence (DNA): TGTGCCAGCAGCCAACGCCTAGGGCAAACCACAGATACGCAGTATTTT. The full variable domain, its missing parts supplied by reference TRBV14 and TRBJ2-3, is EAGVTQFPSHSVIEKGQTVTLRCDPISGHDNLYWYRRVMGKEIKFLLHFVKESKQDESGMPNNRFLAERTGGTYSTLKVQPAELEDSGVYFCASSQRLGQTTDTQYFGPGTRLTVL.

This chain uses TRBV7-9 with TRBJ2-7; TRBD2 agrees at 9 bases. Germline V gene sequence: CDR1 SEHNR, CDR2 FQNEAQ (reference sequence). The CDR3 contains 16 residues. V lost 1 base, J lost 5 bases, and 9 bases stayed unmatched. The DNA for the CDR3 is TGTGCCAGCAGCTTAGTGGGTAGCGGGAGAGGTCACGAGCAGTACTTC. Its protein is CASSLVGSGRGHEQYF.

This chain links TRBV6-1 with TRBJ2-7; D is tentatively TRBD1 or TRBD2 (6 bases each). Per the germline V gene, CDR1 is MNHNS and CDR2 is SASEGT. The ends were cut back, 4 bases at V and 7 bases at J, with 11 bases in the middle. CDR3 length: 12 residues. In nucleotides, the CDR3 is TGTGCCAGCAGTGTATGGAGGGGGGAGCAGTACTTC. Translating it yields CASSVWRGEQYF.

On this clonotype itself: Possible read error: a much larger clone is one base away. CDR3 DNA sequence: TGCATTGCTAGTACGGATCCGAACACTGAAGCTTTCTTT. It encodes CIASTDPNTEAFF. The chain employs TRBV20-1 and TRBJ1-1; D gene unclear. The CDR3 has 13 residues. In germline, CDR1 is DFQATT, CDR2 SNEGSKA (reference sequence).

Notes on this clonotype: This may arise from a read error, as a much more abundant clone is one base away. The J gene is TRBJ2-3, the V gene TRBV5-1; the D call may be TRBD1 or TRBD2 (5 bases each). The germline V gene has CDR1 SGHRS and CDR2 YFSETQ. V was clipped by 0 bases and J by 4 bases, with 9 bases between them. The CDR3 loop spans 14 amino acids. The CDR3, as DNA: TGCGCCAGCAGCTTGGGACAGAGGGCAGATACGCAGTATTTT. Translating it yields CASSLGQRADTQYF.

This clonotype was counted only a few times. V gene TRBV7-9 combines with J gene TRBJ1-2; D uncertain. V shed 6 bases and J shed 4 bases, with 21 bases lying between them. Germline V gene data show CDR1 as SEHNR and CDR2 as FQNEAQ (reference sequence). CDR3 length: 16 residues. The CDR3 is CASSLSSSDNFYGYTF. In nucleotides, the CDR3 is TGTGCCAGCAGTCTAAGTTCGTCAGATAACTTCTATGGCTACACCTTC.